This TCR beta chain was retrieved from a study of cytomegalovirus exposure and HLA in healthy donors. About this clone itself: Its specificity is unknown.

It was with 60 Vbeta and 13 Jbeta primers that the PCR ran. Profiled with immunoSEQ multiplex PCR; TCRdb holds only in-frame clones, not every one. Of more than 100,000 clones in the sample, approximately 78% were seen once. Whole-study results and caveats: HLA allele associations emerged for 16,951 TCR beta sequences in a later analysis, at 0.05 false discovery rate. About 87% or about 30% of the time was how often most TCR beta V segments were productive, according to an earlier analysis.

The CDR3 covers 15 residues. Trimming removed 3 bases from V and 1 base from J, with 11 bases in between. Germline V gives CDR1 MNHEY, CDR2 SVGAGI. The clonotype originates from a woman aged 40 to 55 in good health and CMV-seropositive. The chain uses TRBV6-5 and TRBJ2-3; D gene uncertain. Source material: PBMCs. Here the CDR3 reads CASSYEGTGTDTQYF. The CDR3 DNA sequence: TGTGCCAGCAGTTATGAAGGAACAGGCACAGATACGCAGTATTTT.